This T cell receptor (beta chain) comes out of a study of blood T cell repertoires in COVID-19 (TCRdb year 2020). Some background on the complete study: Samples from collaborators originated in the United States, Italy and Spain and spanned both the acute and convalescent phases of COVID-19. The prospective study material was composed of cDNA or gDNA derived from T cells, B-cell-depleted T cells, or PBMCs. Subjects who had been exposed to COVID-19, were actively infected with it, or had recovered from it provided the deeply sampled blood TCRbeta repertoires that made up the dataset. A freely available public database, intended as a resource for researchers studying the immune response to SARS-CoV-2, is where the repertoires were released. The samples were drawn from two sources: the first 160 participants of the ongoing ImmuneRACE study, and about 1,300 subjects contributed by 6 global collaborators. A de-identified subject ID, COVID-19 status, age in years and sex were almost always included in the sample metadata. Where available, HLA class I and class II types were taken from metadata supplied by the sample provider and were not determined by assay-based typing. The research as a whole found: Clinical and demographic metadata were provided uncurated, with the amount varying by source and participant.

TCRbeta CDR3 regions were amplified from genomic DNA using the immunoSEQ Assay, a bias-controlled multiplex PCR. Processing in the source paper ran as follows. The number of nucleated cells in each sample was estimated by amplification of reference gene primers within the assay. To quantify the absolute abundance of each unique TCRbeta CDR3 rearrangement, sequence reads were collapsed and filtered. For each sample, productive Simpson clonality was calculated as the square root of Simpson's diversity index across productive rearrangements. In TCRdb, the immuneACCESS table is reduced to in-frame sequences with V and J assigned. These tables do not hold every clone; where another copy was compared, an unresolved V gene accounts for under half, and the others remain unexplained. V and J calls plus clone size are reproduced from that table; the DNA served to infer D and trimming. For this sample the table gives roughly 380,000 clones, of which roughly nine tenths were detected only once. The ten largest clones represent 3% of the sample.

Inclusive of the bounding cysteine and phenylalanine, the CDR3 is 16 residues long. The sequence is cut down to CDR3 DNA, 48 bases in frame from base 1. V ends up 5 bases short and J 0 bases short, with an unmatched junction base count of 4. According to the germline V gene (reference sequence), CDR1 reads MNHEY and CDR2 reads SMNVEV. This clone was observed a few times. This receptor's antigen is unknown. No base quality values were provided; no much bigger clone lies one nucleotide off. Participants in the prospective study were enrolled through a virtual design, were aged roughly 18 to 100 years, and lived in about two dozen United States geographic areas. In the prospective study, participants were assigned to cohorts based on the clinical history participants reported in a screening survey and a study questionnaire. Recovered participants in ImmuneRACE Cohort 3 were defined by two consecutive negative NP/OP PCR tests, clearance by a healthcare professional, or resolution of symptoms. Each participant in the prospective study had whole blood, serum and a nasopharyngeal or oropharyngeal swab collected by mobile phlebotomists. Prospective study participants could optionally give additional blood draws and questionnaires over an approximately 2-month period. Blood samples from the prospective study were shipped frozen or at room temperature prior to DNA extraction.

The sequence was collected from a woman under 40 who had recovered from COVID-19. Sample: PBMCs or T cells enriched from blood (not recorded which). The sequence links TRBV27 to TRBJ2-2, with 9 central nucleotides matching TRBD2. The DNA sequence is TGTGCCAGCAGTAATAGCGGGAGAACGAACACCGGGGAGCTGTTTTTT. It codes for CASSNSGRTNTGELFF.